Presented here are 12 T cell receptor beta chains from one specimen sequenced in a study of T cells in Graves' hyperthyroidism and ophthalmopathy. The CDR3 regions of TCR beta were amplified from RNA transcripts. The primer set for the first-round RT-PCR of the TCR CDR3 was HTBI. From the multiplex PCR reads, TCRdb called clonotypes with MiXCR, one entry per CDR3 protein. The sample has roughly 380,000 distinct CDR3 sequences, roughly 13% seen once. The sequenced material came from blood. Receptors originate from a woman between 55 and 75 years old with Graves' hyperthyroidism.

The chain carries TRBV19 and TRBJ2-3; 11 bases agree with TRBD2. The germline CDR1 and CDR2 sequences are LNHDA and SQIVND (reference sequence). The CDR3 extends over 16 amino acids. The trim removed 5 bases at V and 4 bases at J, leaving 8 bases unmatched. Here the CDR3 DNA reads TGTGCCAGTAGTCCCCCTAGCGGGAGGAGCGCAGATACGCAGTATTTT. Translated, it gives CASSPPSGRSADTQYF. Combining the CDR3 with reference TRBV19 and TRBJ2-3 gives the whole variable domain DGGITQSPKYLFRKEGQNVTLSCEQNLNHDAMYWYRQDPGQGLRLIYYSQIVNDFQKGDIAEGYSVSREKKESFPLTVTSAQKNPTAFYLCASSPPSGRSADTQYFGPGTRLTVL.

The chain is built from TRBV9 and TRBJ2-1; 16 bases are a match to TRBD2. The germline CDR1 and CDR2 sequences are SGDLS and YYNGEE. Unmatched junction bases numbered 4, after V lost 3 bases and J lost 1 base. The CDR3 is 18 residues long. DNA of the CDR3: TGTGCCAGCAGCGGGGGGACTAGCGGGAGGGCGTCCTACAATGAGCAGTTCTTC. It specifies CASSGGTSGRASYNEQFF.

This clonotype was recorded at least ten times. The rearrangement links TRBV20-1 to TRBJ1-1, with D maybe TRBD1 (5 bases). Trimming removed 1 base from V and 3 bases from J, with 12 bases in between. Germline values: CDR1 DFQATT, CDR2 SNEGSKA (reference sequence). The CDR3 is made up of 14 amino acids. The CDR3 loop reads CSARVPGMDTEAFF. CDR3 nucleotides: TGCAGTGCTAGAGTTCCAGGGATGGACACTGAAGCTTTCTTT.

The V and J genes are TRBV9 and TRBJ1-2; D gene unclear. This CDR3 has 16 residues. Trimming removed 4 bases at V and 5 bases at J, with 21 bases between. CDR1 and CDR2 (germline): SGDLS, YYNGEE. The CDR3 reads CASSPSPIGRIYGYTF. CDR3 DNA: TGTGCCAGCAGCCCCTCACCAATCGGACGGATTTATGGCTACACCTTC.

This clonotype was detected many times. The chain has TRBV18 and TRBJ2-2; the match to TRBD1 covers 7 bases. The V and J ends lost 0 bases and 4 bases, in that order; junction bases with no gene match: 2. This CDR3 is 15 amino acids long. Germline V CDR1 and CDR2: KGHSH, LQKENI. The chain's CDR3 is CASSPPTGFTGELFF. CDR3 nucleotides: TGTGCCAGCTCACCACCGACAGGGTTCACCGGGGAGCTGTTTTTT.

This clonotype was observed many times. The J gene is TRBJ2-1, the V gene TRBV6-5; D uncertain. V dropped 2 bases and J dropped 8 bases, with 7 bases sitting between them. The germline V gene has CDR1 MNHEY and CDR2 SVGAGI. CDR3 length equals 12 residues. The CDR3 sequence: CASSYTLDEQFF. The CDR3 nucleotides read TGTGCCAGCAGTTACACCCTTGATGAGCAGTTCTTC.

This clonotype occurred a few times. CDR3 amino acids: CASSQDRLTQYF. The CDR3 nucleotides are TGCGCCAGCAGCCAAGATCGACTAACCCAGTACTTC. V and J are TRBV4-1 and TRBJ2-5; maybe TRBD2 (5 bases). This CDR3 is 12 amino acids long. Germline V gene sequence: CDR1 MGHRA, CDR2 YSYEKL. V gave up 0 bases and J gave up 8 bases, with 7 bases separating them.

This clonotype was detected ten times or more. The V and J genes are TRBV20-1 and TRBJ2-5; D possibly corresponds to TRBD2 (6 bases). The germline V gene has CDR1 DFQATT and CDR2 SNEGSKA (reference sequence). V was cut by 5 bases and J by 5 bases, with 15 bases left in between. The CDR3 spans 13 residues. CDR3 protein: CSAVGLGGETQYF. The CDR3 coding sequence is TGCAGTGCTGTGGGACTTGGCGGGGAGACCCAGTACTTC.

This clonotype has a handful of counts. This chain connects TRBV10-3 to TRBJ2-6; TRBD1 agrees at 7 bases. The J segment lost 2 bases and the V segment lost 0 bases, leaving 4 bases of the junction unmatched. Looked up from germline, CDR1 is ENHRY and CDR2 is SYGVKD. This CDR3 is built from 17 residues. The chain's CDR3 is CAISESKTGPGANVLTF. Written as DNA, the CDR3 is TGTGCCATCAGTGAGTCGAAGACAGGGCCTGGGGCCAACGTCCTGACTTTC.

For this clonotype: Germline and junction disagree at one end, which may indicate a read error. The chain carries TRBV7-7 and TRBJ2-1; D is unresolved. The CDR3 is made up of 14 amino acids. In germline, CDR1 is SSHAT, CDR2 FNYEAQ (reference sequence). The CDR3 sequence: CASSLTSAEDEQFF. The CDR3 coding sequence is TGTGCTAGCAGCTTAACAAGCGCCGAGGATGAGCAGTTCTTC.

This clonotype was seen repeatedly, ten times or more. V gene TRBV6-1 combines with J gene TRBJ2-7; the match to TRBD2 covers 11 bases. Trimming took 7 bases from V and 3 from J; bases not matched to a gene: 11. Germline CDR1 reads MNHNS; CDR2 reads SASEGT. This CDR3 contains 16 residues. CDR3 sequence: CASTLSGTSGLYEQYF. The CDR3 DNA sequence: TGTGCCAGCACCCTCTCCGGGACTAGCGGCCTCTACGAGCAGTACTTC.

This chain uses TRBV19 with TRBJ2-1, with TRBD1 matching over 7 bases. This CDR3 is built from 14 residues. V shed 0 bases and J 4 bases; nucleotides not matched to a gene: 0. Germline CDR1 is LNHDA and CDR2 is SQIVND (reference sequence). The CDR3: CASSIDRGYNEQFF. The CDR3 bases are TGTGCCAGTAGTATAGACAGGGGGTACAATGAGCAGTTCTTC.